Only a few counts were recorded for the clone carrying this T cell receptor beta chain. The target antigen is unknown. Donors were all healthy Caucasians. The data belong to a study of identical twins. Study findings and constraints: Abundant beta clonotypes from cord blood had fewer insertions, unlike memory repertoires, which showed none.

In TCRdb, the 5' RACE reads were re-called with MiXCR into one record per CDR3 protein. Of approximately 530,000 distinct CDR3 sequences listed, approximately 20% are singletons. This same sample was also part of a study on yellow fever vaccine responses in identical twins. As reported in that work: Twins reportedly appeared to share part of their vaccine T cell response while keeping part individual.

The sequenced material came from CD4+ T cells sorted from blood. The clonotype comes from a woman aged 18-29 years in good health.

CDR3 protein: CASSVGAVQGSKGYTF. The CDR3 DNA is TGCGCCAGCAGCGTAGGGGCCGTCCAGGGAAGCAAGGGCTACACCTTC. The chain links TRBV5-1 to TRBJ1-2, with D possibly being TRBD1 (5 bases). V was shortened by 4 bases and J by 8 bases, with 24 bases between the two germline ends. The CDR3 totals 16 residues. The germline V gene has CDR1 SGHRS and CDR2 YFSETQ.